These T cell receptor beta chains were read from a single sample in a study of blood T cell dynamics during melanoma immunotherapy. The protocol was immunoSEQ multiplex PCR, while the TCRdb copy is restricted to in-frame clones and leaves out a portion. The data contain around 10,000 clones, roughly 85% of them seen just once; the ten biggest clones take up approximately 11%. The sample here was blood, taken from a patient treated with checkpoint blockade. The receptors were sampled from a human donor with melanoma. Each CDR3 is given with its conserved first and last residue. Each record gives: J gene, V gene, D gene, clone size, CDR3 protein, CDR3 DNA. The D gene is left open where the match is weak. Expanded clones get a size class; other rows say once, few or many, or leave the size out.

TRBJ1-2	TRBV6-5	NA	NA	CASSYDRTRGYTF	TGTGCCAGCAGTTACGATAGGACGAGGGGCTACACCTTC
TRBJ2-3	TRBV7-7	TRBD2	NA	CASSLAAGGTDTQYF	TGTGCCAGCAGCTTAGCAGCGGGGGGCACAGATACGCAGTATTTT
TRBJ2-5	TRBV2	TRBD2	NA	CASSEGMLAGGRQETQYF	TGTGCCAGCAGTGAAGGCATGCTAGCGGGGGGGCGACAAGAGACCCAGTACTTC
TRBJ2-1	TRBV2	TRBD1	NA	CASSDLGTGTEQFF	TGTGCCAGCAGTGACCTCGGGACAGGGACTGAGCAGTTCTTC
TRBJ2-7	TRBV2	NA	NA	CASNALPYEQYF	TGTGCCAGCAACGCTTTGCCCTACGAGCAGTACTTC
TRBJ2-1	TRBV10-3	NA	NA	CAIRGVGNEQFF	TGTGCCATCAGGGGGGTGGGCAATGAGCAGTTCTTC
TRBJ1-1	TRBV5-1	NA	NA	CASSPRGENTEAFF	TGCGCCAGCAGCCCGAGGGGGGAGAACACTGAAGCTTTCTTT
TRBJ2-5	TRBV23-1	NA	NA	CHQVSGRETQYF	TGCCACCAAGTCTCGGGGCGAGAGACCCAGTACTTC
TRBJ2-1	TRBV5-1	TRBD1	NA	CASSQTGGAYNEQFF	TGCGCCAGCAGCCAGACAGGGGGGGCCTACAATGAGCAGTTCTTC
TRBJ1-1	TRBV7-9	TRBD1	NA	CASSLTRDRGAGNTEAFF	TGTGCCAGCAGCTTGACTCGGGACAGGGGAGCGGGGAACACTGAAGCTTTCTTT
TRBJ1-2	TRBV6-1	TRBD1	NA	CASSSLTGGVYGYTF	TGTGCCAGCAGTTCACTGACAGGGGGGGTCTATGGCTACACCTTC
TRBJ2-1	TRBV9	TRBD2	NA	CASSHLSGGAYNEQFF	TGTGCCAGCAGCCACCTTAGCGGGGGGGCCTATAATGAGCAGTTCTTC
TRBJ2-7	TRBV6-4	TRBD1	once	CASSALPGQGVYEQYF	TGTGCCAGCAGTGCCCTCCCGGGACAGGGGGTCTACGAGCAGTACTTC
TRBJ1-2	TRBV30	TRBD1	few	CAWSGQGNYGYTF	TGTGCCTGGAGTGGACAGGGGAACTATGGCTACACCTTC
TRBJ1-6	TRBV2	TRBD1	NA	CASSEGQGAYSPLHF	TGTGCCAGCAGTGAGGGTCAGGGGGCGTATTCACCCCTCCACTTT
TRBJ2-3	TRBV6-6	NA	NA	CATERDFTDTQYF	TGTGCCACCGAAAGGGACTTCACAGATACGCAGTATTTT
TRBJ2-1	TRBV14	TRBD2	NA	CASSKSGGLTFNEQFF	TGTGCCAGCAGCAAGAGCGGGGGCCTAACATTCAATGAGCAGTTCTTC
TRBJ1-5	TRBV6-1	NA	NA	CASSLGLAQHF	TGTGCCAGCAGCTTAGGGTTGGCCCAGCATTTT
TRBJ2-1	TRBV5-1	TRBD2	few	CASSISGGAFNEQFF	TGCGCCAGCAGCATCAGCGGGGGGGCCTTCAATGAGCAGTTCTTC
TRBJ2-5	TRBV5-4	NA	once	CASSLVGVGETQYF	TGTGCCAGCAGCTTGGTGGGGGTAGGAGAGACCCAGTACTTC
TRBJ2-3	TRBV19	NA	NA	CASSIGGVGDTQYF	TGTGCCAGTAGTATTGGGGGCGTCGGGGATACGCAGTATTTT
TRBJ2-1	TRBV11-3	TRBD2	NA	CASSPRGGWGGSYNEQFF	TGTGCCAGCAGCCCACGGGGGGGCTGGGGTGGGTCCTACAATGAGCAGTTCTTC
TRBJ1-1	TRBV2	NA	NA	CASSAAGRTEAFF	TGTGCCAGCAGTGCTGCGGGACGGACTGAAGCTTTCTTT
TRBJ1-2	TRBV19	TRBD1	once	CASSKGTVLNGYTF	TGTGCCAGTAGTAAGGGGACAGTGTTGAATGGCTACACCTTC
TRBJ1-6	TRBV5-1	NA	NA	CASSLEQNSPLHF	TGCGCCAGCAGCTTGGAACAGAATTCACCCCTCCACTTT
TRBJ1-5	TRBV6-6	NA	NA	CASSYVKKPQHF	TGTGCCAGCAGTTATGTCAAGAAGCCCCAGCATTTT
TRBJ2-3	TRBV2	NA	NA	CASSEALTVF	TGTGCCAGCAGTGAAGCGCTTACTGTTTTT
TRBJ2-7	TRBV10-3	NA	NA	CAISESLLGSTEQYF	TGTGCCATCAGTGAGTCGTTACTAGGGTCGACCGAGCAGTACTTC
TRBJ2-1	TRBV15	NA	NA	CATSSAEGLVVYNEQFF	TGTGCCACCAGCAGTGCGGAAGGGCTAGTTGTCTACAATGAGCAGTTCTTC
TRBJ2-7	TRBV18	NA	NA	CASSHGTSSSYEQYF	TGTGCCAGCTCACATGGGACGTCTAGCTCCTACGAGCAGTACTTC
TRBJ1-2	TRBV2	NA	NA	CASRGVGDGYTF	TGTGCCAGCAGGGGCGTGGGAGATGGCTACACCTTC
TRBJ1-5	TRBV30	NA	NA	CAWSEGTLQGQPQHF	TGTGCCTGGAGTGAGGGGACACTACAAGGTCAGCCCCAGCATTTT
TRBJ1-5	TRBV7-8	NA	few	CASSLERRLNQPQHF	TGTGCCAGCAGCTTAGAGCGGAGACTAAATCAGCCCCAGCATTTT
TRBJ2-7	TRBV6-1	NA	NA	CASSRERAYEQYF	TGTGCCAGCAGTAGAGAAAGAGCCTACGAGCAGTACTTC
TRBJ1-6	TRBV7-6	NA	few	CASSSGAAPRGSPLHF	TGTGCCAGCAGCTCCGGGGCGGCCCCTCGGGGTTCACCCCTCCACTTT
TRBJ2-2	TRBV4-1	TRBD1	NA	CASSPGTGGTGELFF	TGCGCCAGCAGCCCAGGGACAGGGGGCACCGGGGAGCTGTTTTTT
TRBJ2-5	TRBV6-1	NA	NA	CASSDQGQGEETQYF	TGTGCCAGCAGTGATCAGGGGCAGGGCGAGGAGACCCAGTACTTC
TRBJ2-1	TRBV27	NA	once	CASSFQEGVDEQFF	TGTGCCAGCAGTTTTCAGGAGGGGGTGGATGAGCAGTTCTTC
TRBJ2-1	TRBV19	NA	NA	CASSAGRAGIEQFF	TGTGCCAGTAGTGCGGGACGGGCCGGAATAGAGCAGTTCTTC
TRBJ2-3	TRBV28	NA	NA	CASSFISGTDTQYF	TGTGCCAGCAGTTTCATTTCCGGTACAGATACGCAGTATTTT